A single sample gave rise to the 20 T cell receptor beta chains below, sequenced in a study of cytomegalovirus exposure and HLA in healthy donors. Primers included in the PCR were 60 Vbeta and 13 Jbeta primers. Only in-frame clones appear in the TCRdb table, and some are missing; sequencing was by immunoSEQ multiplex PCR. The data contain tens of thousands of clones, 60% to 75% of them singletons. Sequencing input: PBMCs. These receptors all come from a male donor in good health and CMV-seropositive.

This chain joins TRBV11-3 and TRBJ2-1; 9 positions agree with TRBD1. CDR1 and CDR2 (germline): SGHNT, YENEEA. Trimming at V came to 0 bases and at J to 6 bases, leaving 3 bases not matched to a gene. This CDR3 has 15 residues. CDR3 protein: CASSLEGTGTNEQFF. Written as DNA, the CDR3 is TGTGCCAGCAGCTTAGAAGGGACAGGGACCAATGAGCAGTTCTTC.

CDR3 region: CASSPQTANTGELFF. The CDR3 nucleotides are TGTGCCAGCAGCCCCCAGACAGCGAACACCGGGGAGCTGTTTTTT. The V call is TRBV7-3, the J call TRBJ2-2; D perhaps matches TRBD1 (5 bases). The V and J ends lost 5 bases and 0 bases respectively, with 10 bases between them. The CDR3 is 15 amino acids. CDR1 is SGHTA, CDR2 FQGTGA, per germline. The variable domain in full, completed from reference TRBV7-3 and TRBJ2-2, reads GAGVSQTPSNKVTEKGKYVELRCDPISGHTALYWYRQSLGQGPEFLIYFQGTGAADDSGLPNDRFFAVRPEGSVSTLKIQRTERGDSAVYLCASSPQTANTGELFFGEGSRLTVL.

J is TRBJ2-1 and V is TRBV7-6; 8 bases match TRBD1. CDR3 size: 14 residues. Germline V CDR1 and CDR2: SGHVS, FNYEAQ. V lost 3 bases, J lost 9 bases, and 7 bases stayed unmatched. CDR3 DNA: TGTGCCAGCAGCTTGCATAGCGACAGGGGTGAGCAGTTCTTC. It is translated as CASSLHSDRGEQFF.

This clone appeared a few times. The rearrangement links TRBV5-1 to TRBJ1-4, with unresolved D. V was cut by 0 bases and J by 8 bases, with 14 bases left in between. Germline CDR1 reads SGHRS; CDR2 reads YFSETQ. The CDR3 is 15 amino acids. As DNA, the CDR3 is TGCGCCAGCAGCTTGGGTCGTGGCGGTGCAGAAAAACTGTTTTTT. It specifies CASSLGRGGAEKLFF. The entire variable domain, with the rest obtained from reference TRBV5-1 and TRBJ1-4, is as follows: KAGVTQTPRYLIKTRGQQVTLSCSPISGHRSVSWYQQTPGQGLQFLFEYFSETQRNKGNFPGRFSGRQFSNSRSEMNVSTLELGDSALYLCASSLGRGGAEKLFFGSGTQLSVL.

The rearrangement uses TRBV9 and TRBJ2-2; 10 bases map to TRBD2. Losses at the gene ends were 0 bases for V and 6 bases for J; bases not matched to a gene: 5. The length of the CDR3 is 16 residues. Germline V gene lookup returns CDR1 SGDLS and CDR2 YYNGEE. DNA of the CDR3: TGTGCCAGCAGCGTAGGGCTAGCGGGAGCCCCCGGGGAGCTGTTTTTT. Translated: CASSVGLAGAPGELFF. The variable domain in full, completed from reference TRBV9 and TRBJ2-2, reads DSGVTQTPKHLITATGQRVTLRCSPRSGDLSVYWYQQSLDQGLQFLIQYYNGEERAKGNILERFSAQQFPDLHSELNLSSLELGDSALYFCASSVGLAGAPGELFFGEGSRLTVL.

The sample holds one count of this clone. The chain links TRBV30 to TRBJ2-5; 7 bases align to TRBD1. CDR1 is GTSNPN, CDR2 SVGIG, per germline (reference sequence). The junction had 10 bases not matched to a gene; V was cut back by 2 bases and J by 4 bases. The CDR3 contains 15 residues. CDR3 protein: CAWSKRDRDRETQYF. The CDR3 bases are TGTGCCTGGAGTAAGAGAGACAGGGATAGAGAGACCCAGTACTTC.

The chain couples TRBV18 to TRBJ2-7; 7 nucleotides match TRBD1. CDR3 length: 15 residues. V shed 4 bases and J 0 bases; nucleotides not matched to a gene: 6. Germline CDR1 and CDR2: KGHSH and LQKENI. CDR3 sequence: CASSLGQTNSYEQYF. CDR3 nucleotide sequence: TGTGCCAGCTCACTGGGACAGACGAACTCCTACGAGCAGTACTTC.

The chain couples TRBV10-3 to TRBJ2-5; D may be TRBD1 (6 bases). The end of the DNA fits TRBJ2-7 better, so the J call may be wrong. The CDR3 is made up of 15 amino acids. Germline V lookup: CDR1 ENHRY, CDR2 SYGVKD. CDR3 region: CAISEARGSSYEQYF. The CDR3 DNA sequence: TGTGCCATCAGTGAGGCCAGGGGAAGCTCCTACGAGCAGTACTTC.

The genes are TRBV6-5 and TRBJ2-3; no clear D gene. The germline V gene encodes CDR1 MNHEY and CDR2 SVGAGI. Trimming cost V 4 bases and J 1 base, with 9 bases left between them. The CDR3 loop spans 14 amino acids. The CDR3 sequence is CASSFSGRTDTQYF. DNA of the CDR3: TGTGCCAGCAGTTTCAGTGGCCGCACAGATACGCAGTATTTT.

The chain combines TRBV2 with TRBJ2-2, with D tentatively TRBD1 (5 bases). V was shortened by 6 bases and J by 5 bases, with 16 bases between the two germline ends. The CDR3 runs to 15 residues. Germline V lookup: CDR1 SNHLY, CDR2 FYNNEI. The CDR3 sequence: CASSWTTVKTGELFF. CDR3 DNA: TGTGCCAGCAGCTGGACAACAGTAAAGACCGGGGAGCTGTTTTTT.

The chain joins TRBV11-2 to TRBJ1-1; D gene ambiguous. V was shortened by 5 bases and J by 5 bases, with 15 bases between the two germline ends. CDR3 length equals 14 residues. Germline lookup yields CDR1 SGHAT and CDR2 FQNNGV. Here the CDR3 reads CASSAGSTSTEAFF. The CDR3 DNA follows: TGTGCCAGCAGCGCGGGGTCTACTTCGACTGAAGCTTTCTTT.

The chain is built from TRBV6-6 and TRBJ2-7; 8 bases are a match to TRBD2. The length of the CDR3 is 13 residues. CDR1 is MNHNY, CDR2 SVGAGI, per germline (reference sequence). V lost 8 bases and J lost 2; bases outside the gene matches: 5. This chain's CDR3 is CASSTSETYEQYF. Here the CDR3 DNA reads TGTGCCAGCTCGACTAGCGAGACCTACGAGCAGTACTTC.

V usage is TRBV4-3 and J usage is TRBJ2-3; TRBD2 is a possible D gene (6 bases). Germline lookup yields CDR1 LGHNA and CDR2 YSLEER. V was cut by 0 bases and J by 2 bases, with 15 bases left in between. The CDR3 has 17 residues. The chain's CDR3 is CASSQDRERRPTDTQYF. The CDR3 nucleotides are TGCGCCAGCAGCCAAGATCGGGAGCGCCGGCCCACAGATACGCAGTATTTT.

The J gene is TRBJ2-1, the V gene TRBV19; perhaps TRBD1 as D (5 bases). Per germline, CDR1 LNHDA and CDR2 SQIVND (reference sequence). Trimming left V 7 bases short and J 2 bases short, with 6 bases between. The CDR3 has 12 residues. CDR3 loop: CASKGTYNEQFF. CDR3 DNA sequence: TGTGCCAGTAAGGGGACCTACAATGAGCAGTTCTTC. The whole variable domain, remainder taken from reference TRBV19 and TRBJ2-1, is DGGITQSPKYLFRKEGQNVTLSCEQNLNHDAMYWYRQDPGQGLRLIYYSQIVNDFQKGDIAEGYSVSREKKESFPLTVTSAQKNPTAFYLCASKGTYNEQFFGPGTRLTVL.

The rearrangement links TRBV6-5 to TRBJ2-7; 9 bases line up with TRBD2. Germline values: CDR1 MNHEY, CDR2 SVGAGI. V lost 8 bases and J lost 8; bases outside the gene matches: 7. This CDR3 is 12 amino acids long. CDR3 sequence (DNA): TGTGCCAGCGCACAGGCGGGAGGGCAGCAGTACTTC. Translated, it gives CASAQAGGQQYF.

This clone occurred a few times. The chain couples TRBV6-6 to TRBJ1-4; a possible D gene is TRBD1 (5 bases). The CDR3 has 16 residues. V was trimmed by 2 bases and J by 3 bases, leaving 13 bases between them. Germline CDR1 MNHNY, CDR2 SVGAGI (reference sequence). CDR3 DNA: TGTGCCAGCAGTTACCAACCAGGGAATTCTAATGAAAAACTGTTTTTT. This codes for CASSYQPGNSNEKLFF.

This chain joins TRBV7-2 and TRBJ2-7; 10 nucleotides agree with TRBD1. In germline, CDR1 is SGHTA, CDR2 FQGNSA. V dropped 5 bases and J dropped 5; count of bases not matched to a gene: 6. The length of the CDR3 is 14 residues. The CDR3 sequence: CASSIDRGPNEQYF. Here the CDR3 DNA reads TGTGCCAGCAGCATCGACAGGGGGCCGAACGAGCAGTACTTC.

This rearrangement joins TRBV7-2 to TRBJ2-5; 16 bases align to TRBD2. The CDR3 has 17 residues. V shed 4 bases, J shed 10 bases, and the junction held 12 bases outside the gene matches. In germline, CDR1 is SGHTA, CDR2 FQGNSA. The CDR3 DNA reads TGTGCCAGCAGCTCTCCGGGACTAGCGGGGGGGAAAAGGGGCCAGTACTTC. This codes for CASSSPGLAGGKRGQYF.

This sequence joins TRBV19 and TRBJ1-4; 11 nucleotides line up with TRBD1. CDR3 size: 14 residues. V dropped 5 bases and J dropped 6; count of bases not matched to a gene: 2. Germline V gives CDR1 LNHDA, CDR2 SQIVND (reference sequence). CDR3 residues: CASSWTGGDEKLFF. Written as DNA, the CDR3 is TGTGCCAGTAGTTGGACAGGGGGCGATGAAAAACTGTTTTTT.

J is TRBJ1-5 and V is TRBV30, with D tentatively TRBD1 (6 bases). There are 14 residues in the CDR3. The germline V and J ends were trimmed by 3 bases and 6 bases, with 15 bases remaining between them. Germline loops: CDR1 GTSNPN, CDR2 SVGIG (reference sequence). The CDR3 here is CAWSPKGGSQPQHF. CDR3 in DNA: TGTGCCTGGAGCCCGAAGGGGGGGAGTCAGCCCCAGCATTTT. The full variable domain, in which reference TRBV30 and TRBJ1-5 provide the parts outside the CDR3, is SQTIHQWPATLVQPVGSPLSLECTVEGTSNPNLYWYRQAAGRGLQLLFYSVGIGQISSEVPQNLSASRPQDRQFILSSKKLLLSDSGFYLCAWSPKGGSQPQHFGDGTRLSIL.